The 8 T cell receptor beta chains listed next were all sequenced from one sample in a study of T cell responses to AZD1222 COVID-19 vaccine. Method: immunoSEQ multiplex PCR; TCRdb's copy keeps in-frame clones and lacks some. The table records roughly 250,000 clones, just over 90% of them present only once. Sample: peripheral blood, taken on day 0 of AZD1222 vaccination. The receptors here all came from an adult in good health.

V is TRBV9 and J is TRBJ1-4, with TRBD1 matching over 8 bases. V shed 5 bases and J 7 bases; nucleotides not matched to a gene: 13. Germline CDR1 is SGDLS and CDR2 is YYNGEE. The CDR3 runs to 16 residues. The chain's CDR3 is CASSSTDRGFGEKLFF. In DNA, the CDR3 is TGTGCCAGCAGTTCTACCGACAGGGGCTTTGGTGAAAAACTGTTTTTT.

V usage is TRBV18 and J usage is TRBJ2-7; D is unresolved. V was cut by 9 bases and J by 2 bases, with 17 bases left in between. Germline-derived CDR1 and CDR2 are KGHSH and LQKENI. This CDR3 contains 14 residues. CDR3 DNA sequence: TGTGCCAGTAAAAGAGAGGCCGCGACCTACGAGCAGTACTTC. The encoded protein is CASKREAATYEQYF.

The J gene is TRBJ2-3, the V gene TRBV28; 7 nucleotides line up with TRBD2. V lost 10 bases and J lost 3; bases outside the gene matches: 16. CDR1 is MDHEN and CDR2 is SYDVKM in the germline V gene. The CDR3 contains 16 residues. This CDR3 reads CAILAVTSAGTDTQYF. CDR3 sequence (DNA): TGTGCCATCTTGGCGGTAACTAGCGCCGGTACAGATACGCAGTATTTT.

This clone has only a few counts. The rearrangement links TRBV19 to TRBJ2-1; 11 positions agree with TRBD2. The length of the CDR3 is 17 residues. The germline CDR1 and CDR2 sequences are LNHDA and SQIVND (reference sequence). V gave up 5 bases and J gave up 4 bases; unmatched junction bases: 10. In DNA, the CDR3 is TGTGCCAGTAGTGTACTAGCGGGGGCCGATTTTTACAATGAGCAGTTCTTC. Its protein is CASSVLAGADFYNEQFF.

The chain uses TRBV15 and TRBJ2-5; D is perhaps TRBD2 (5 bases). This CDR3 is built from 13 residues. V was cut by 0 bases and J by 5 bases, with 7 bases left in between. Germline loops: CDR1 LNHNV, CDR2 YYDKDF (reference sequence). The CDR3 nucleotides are TGTGCCACCAGCAGAGATTCGGGGGAGACCCAGTACTTC. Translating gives CATSRDSGETQYF. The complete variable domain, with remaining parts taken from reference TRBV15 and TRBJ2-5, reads DAMVIQNPRYQVTQFGKPVTLSCSQTLNHNVMYWYQQKSSQAPKLLFHYYDKDFNNEADTPDNFQSRRPNTSFCFLDIRSPGLGDTAMYLCATSRDSGETQYFGPGTRLLVL.

CDR3 sequence: CASSVEVAGFNEQFF. The CDR3, as DNA: TGTGCCAGCAGCGTAGAGGTAGCGGGGTTTAATGAGCAGTTCTTC. This rearrangement joins TRBV9 to TRBJ2-1, with TRBD2 identical over 8 bases. Germline V lookup: CDR1 SGDLS, CDR2 YYNGEE. The ends lost 0 bases at V and 7 bases at J; junction bases unmatched: 6. This CDR3 region has 15 residues.

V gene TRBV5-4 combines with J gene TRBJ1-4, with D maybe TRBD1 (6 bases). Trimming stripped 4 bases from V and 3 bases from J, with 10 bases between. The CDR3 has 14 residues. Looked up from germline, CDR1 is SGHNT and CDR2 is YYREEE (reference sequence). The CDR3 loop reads CASSPTGSNEKLFF. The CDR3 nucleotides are TGTGCCAGCAGCCCGACAGGATCTAATGAAAAACTGTTTTTT.

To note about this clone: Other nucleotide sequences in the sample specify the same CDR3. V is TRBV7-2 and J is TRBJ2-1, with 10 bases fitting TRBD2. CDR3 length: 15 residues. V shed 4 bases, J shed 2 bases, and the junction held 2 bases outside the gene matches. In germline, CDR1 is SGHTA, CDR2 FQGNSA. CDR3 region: CASSSGLAAYNEQFF. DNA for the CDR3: TGTGCCAGCAGCTCCGGACTAGCGGCCTACAATGAGCAGTTCTTC.